This passage covers 5 T cell receptor beta chains from one sample sequenced in a study of blood T cell repertoires in COVID-19. Sequenced by immunoSEQ multiplex PCR; TCRdb stores in-frame clones only, minus some. Counted here are 110,000 to 150,000 clones, about 86% occurring once; the ten biggest clones make up over 2.5%. Sequenced input: peripheral blood. Receptors originate from a woman over 75 with acute or convalescent COVID-19.

The chain carries TRBV5-5 and TRBJ2-2; 7 bases are a match to TRBD1. CDR3 length: 14 amino acids. The V gene's germline CDR1 is SGHKS and CDR2 YYEKEE (reference sequence). J was trimmed by 4 bases and V by 4 bases; bases with no gene match: 4. The CDR3 here is CASSQQGITGELFF. CDR3 bases: TGTGCCAGCAGCCAACAGGGGATCACCGGGGAGCTGTTTTTT. The whole variable domain, remainder taken from reference TRBV5-5 and TRBJ2-2, is DAGVTQSPTHLIKTRGQQVTLRCSPISGHKSVSWYQQVLGQGPQFIFQYYEKEERGRGNFPDRFSARQFPNYSSELNVNALLLGDSALYLCASSQQGITGELFFGEGSRLTVL.

This clone is judged medium-sized. The chain links TRBV5-1 to TRBJ2-1, with D perhaps matching TRBD1 (6 bases). Trimming pared 0 bases from V and 7 bases from J, leaving 17 bases between. Germline V gives CDR1 SGHRS, CDR2 YFSETQ. The CDR3 has 16 amino acids. The CDR3 nucleotides read TGCGCCAGCAGCTTGGGTATTGGGGGCCTCTCTAATGAGCAGTTCTTC. Protein product: CASSLGIGGLSNEQFF. Variable domain in full (rest from reference TRBV5-1 and TRBJ2-1): KAGVTQTPRYLIKTRGQQVTLSCSPISGHRSVSWYQQTPGQGLQFLFEYFSETQRNKGNFPGRFSGRQFSNSRSEMNVSTLELGDSALYLCASSLGIGGLSNEQFFGPGTRLTVL.

V is TRBV6-5 and J is TRBJ1-2; a weak D match, TRBD1 (6 bases). This CDR3 spans 12 amino acids. The V end was cut by 7 bases, the J end by 7 bases, with 13 bases between. Germline loops: CDR1 MNHEY, CDR2 SVGAGI. DNA of the CDR3: TGTGCCAGCACCCAGGGGAGATCTGGCTACACCTTC. Its translation is CASTQGRSGYTF.

J is TRBJ1-6 and V is TRBV3-1 (or the pseudogene TRBV3-2); 9 bases are a match to TRBD1. Germline V gene lookup returns CDR1 LGHDT and CDR2 YNNKEL (reference sequence). This CDR3 contains 15 residues. The trim removed 1 base at V and 7 bases at J, leaving 2 bases unmatched. The CDR3 DNA reads as TGTGCCAGCAGCCAAGGAGGACAGGGGAATTCACCCCTCCACTTT. Its protein product is CASSQGGQGNSPLHF.

This chain connects TRBV10-3 to TRBJ2-7, with 11 bases matching TRBD2. The germline gives CDR1 ENHRY, CDR2 SYGVKD. This CDR3 spans 15 amino acids. The J segment lost 2 bases and the V segment lost 4 bases, leaving 4 bases of the junction unmatched. The CDR3 protein is CAISAVTSGTYEQYF. CDR3 in DNA: TGTGCCATCAGTGCTGTGACTAGCGGGACCTACGAGCAGTACTTC.